Included here is one T cell receptor (beta chain) sequence, with context. Its specificity is unknown. The CDR3 is 13 residues long. Germline CDR1 reads MGHDK; CDR2 reads SYGVNS. The sample is drawn from a study of graft-versus-host responses after intestinal transplantation. Study summary: Recipients underwent multivisceral, liver-intestinal, or isolated intestinal transplants. Each patient got anti-thymocyte globulin induction, then tacrolimus and steroids for three to four years. Points from the study as a whole: Some GvH clones appeared in ileal mucosa or blood before recipient bone marrow.

Sequencing was performed with immunoSEQ multiplex PCR; in TCRdb, only in-frame clones are kept and a portion is missing. The sample yields 80,000 to 90,000 clones, just under 95% seen once. The sequencing used unstimulated CD4+ T cells sorted from spleen or lymph node cells, collected before intestinal transplant. The receptor was derived from a human donor who received an intestinal transplant. The rearrangement joins TRBV25-1 to TRBJ2-5; the D gene is possibly TRBD1 (5 bases). The J call is uncertain, as TRBJ2-7 better fits the DNA end. The CDR3 DNA is TGTGCCAGCAGTCAAGGGGCAAGGTACGAGCAGTACTTC. As protein: CASSQGARYEQYF.